The next 18 T cell receptor beta chains were all read from a single sample in a study of blood T cells in healthy people across ages. A sample-barcoded 5' primer and a J-beta primer mix were used in a second PCR of roughly 6 to 12 cycles. MiXCR, run by TCRdb on the 5' RACE reads, gives a single entry per CDR3 protein. The sample holds under 1 million distinct CDR3 sequences, roughly 44% seen once. The source material was blood. These receptor sequences come from a man aged 55 to 70 in good health.

V gene TRBV7-2 combines with J gene TRBJ2-1, with TRBD2 matching 8 bases. The V gene end was trimmed by 4 bases and the J gene end by 8 bases; junction bases not matched to a gene: 10. Germline CDR1 reads SGHTA; CDR2 reads FQGNSA. This CDR3 region has 15 residues. This CDR3 is CASSSGTSSSDEQFF. CDR3 coding DNA: TGTGCCAGCAGCTCCGGGACTAGTTCGTCCGATGAGCAGTTCTTC.

This clonotype was seen more than once but under ten times. The chain uses TRBV6-2 or TRBV6-3 and TRBJ2-7; possible D gene TRBD2, 5 bases. Per germline, CDR1 MNHEY and CDR2 SVGEGT. The CDR3 is made up of 15 amino acids. Trimming pared 6 bases from V and 3 bases from J, leaving 18 bases between. CDR3 sequence (DNA): TGTGCCAGCAGCCCTGGACTTCAAAGAGACTACGAGCAGTACTTC. It codes for CASSPGLQRDYEQYF.

The chain is built from TRBV4-1 and TRBJ2-5; 7 nucleotides agree with TRBD2. From germline, CDR1 is MGHRA and CDR2 YSYEKL. V was clipped by 1 base and J by 4 bases; unmatched bases: 6. CDR3 size: 15 residues. This CDR3 reads CASSQGSWEGETQYF. The CDR3 coding sequence is TGCGCCAGCAGCCAAGGCTCCTGGGAGGGAGAGACCCAGTACTTC.

This clonotype was seen just once. The chain links TRBV7-9 to TRBJ2-7; D call uncertain. Trimming shortened V by 1 base and J by 4 bases, and 11 bases separated the two germline ends. Germline V gene sequence: CDR1 SEHNR, CDR2 FQNEAQ (reference sequence). The CDR3 is made up of 14 amino acids. In DNA form, the CDR3 reads TGTGCCAGCAGCTTAGAGACGTGGCTATACGAGCAGTACTTC. Amino acid sequence: CASSLETWLYEQYF.

The rearrangement joins TRBV11-3 to TRBJ2-4; TRBD1 aligns across 7 bases. Near its end, the DNA agrees better with TRBJ2-7, so the J call may be wrong. The germline gives CDR1 SGHNT, CDR2 YENEEA. The CDR3 extends over 15 amino acids. Here the CDR3 reads CASSLEAGTADEQYF. CDR3 sequence (DNA): TGTGCCAGCAGCTTAGAGGCTGGGACAGCCGACGAGCAGTACTTC.

The chain joins TRBV4-1 to TRBJ2-3; a possible D gene is TRBD2 (5 bases). The CDR3 runs to 15 residues. The germline V gene has CDR1 MGHRA and CDR2 YSYEKL. Trimming took 4 bases from V and 1 from J, leaving 12 bases between them. The CDR3 DNA follows: TGCGCCAGCAGCCTTTGGCTCGGGGGCACAGATACGCAGTATTTT. Residues: CASSLWLGGTDTQYF.

The V call is TRBV4-3, the J call TRBJ2-6; the D is unclear. The CDR3 extends over 16 amino acids. CDR1 LGHNA and CDR2 YSLEER come from the germline V gene. V dropped 0 bases and J dropped 4 bases, with 10 bases sitting between them. The CDR3 is CASSQDGHSGANVLTF. DNA for the CDR3: TGCGCCAGCAGCCAAGATGGCCACTCCGGGGCCAACGTCCTGACTTTC.

This clonotype was counted a single time. This chain connects TRBV12-5 to TRBJ2-1; D may correspond to TRBD1 or TRBD2 (5 bases each). Germline CDR1 is LGHNT and CDR2 is FRNRAP. Trimming took 6 bases from V and 9 from J, leaving 24 bases between them. CDR3 length: 16 amino acids. Here the CDR3 reads CASGLGQGSFTSEQFF. The CDR3, as DNA: TGTGCTAGTGGCCTGGGGCAGGGTTCTTTTACTAGTGAGCAGTTCTTC.

A word on this clonotype: One end of the junction varies from germline; a read error may be responsible. V is TRBV30 and J is TRBJ2-3; a possible D gene is TRBD2 (6 bases). This CDR3 has 12 residues. CDR1 GTSNPN and CDR2 SVGIG come from the germline V gene (reference sequence). The CDR3 DNA follows: TGTGCCGGGAGACCCGGGGGTGATACGCAGTATTTT. This gives the protein CAGRPGGDTQYF.

A note on this clonotype: This may be a read error: a much more frequent sequence differs by one nucleotide. The gene calls are TRBV18 and TRBJ1-2; TRBD1 might be the D (6 bases). The germline V gene has CDR1 KGHSH and CDR2 LQKENI. There are 13 residues in the CDR3. The CDR3 is CASSPPTGNGHTF. The CDR3 bases are TGTGCCAGCTCACCACCAACAGGGAATGGCCACACCTTC.

The V gene is TRBV5-1, the J gene TRBJ1-2; D call uncertain. This CDR3 spans 15 amino acids. Looked up from germline, CDR1 is SGHRS and CDR2 is YFSETQ. The V gene lost 4 bases and the J gene lost 4 bases, with 17 bases spanning the gap. The CDR3 loop is CASSIGRSARYGYTF. Written as DNA, the CDR3 is TGCGCCAGCAGCATAGGTCGATCGGCTCGCTATGGCTACACCTTC.

The chain is built from TRBV10-3 and TRBJ1-6, with D unresolved. This CDR3 has 15 residues. V was shortened by 0 bases and J by 10 bases, with 13 bases between the two germline ends. Germline V lookup: CDR1 ENHRY, CDR2 SYGVKD. In nucleotides, the CDR3 is TGTGCCATCAGTGAGTCAGGGATAGGGAGCTCACCCCTCCACTTT. As protein: CAISESGIGSSPLHF.

The gene calls are TRBV3-1 and TRBJ2-3; TRBD2 is a possible D gene (5 bases). The CDR3 is made up of 14 amino acids. Trimming took 1 base from V and 6 from J, leaving 11 bases between them. Germline V lookup: CDR1 LGHDT, CDR2 YNNKEL (reference sequence). CDR3 DNA: TGTGCCAGCAGCCAAGGAAAGGAGGTCGATACGCAGTATTTT. Protein: CASSQGKEVDTQYF.

The CDR3 DNA reads as TGTGCCAGTAGCCCCGGCCCTGCGGGGGGGCGCGAGCAGTACTTC. This gives the protein CASSPGPAGGREQYF. The chain couples TRBV7-3 to TRBJ2-7; 9 nucleotides line up with TRBD2. The CDR3 has 15 amino acids. Looked up from germline, CDR1 is SGHTA and CDR2 is FQGTGA. V shed 9 bases and J 6 bases; nucleotides not matched to a gene: 15.

The table lists this clonotype with a few counts. V is TRBV7-2 and J is TRBJ2-7, with TRBD2 identical over 8 bases. V trimming: 2 bases; J trimming: 1 base; junction bases outside the gene matches: 7. Germline V gene lookup returns CDR1 SGHTA and CDR2 FQGNSA. The CDR3 extends over 16 amino acids. CDR3 bases: TGTGCCAGCAGCTTACGATTCGGGGGGGGATCCTACGAGCAGTACTTC. Translation: CASSLRFGGGSYEQYF.

The chain carries TRBV6-2 or TRBV6-3 and TRBJ2-7; 7 nucleotides line up with TRBD1. Losses at the gene ends were 7 bases for V and 7 bases for J; bases not matched to a gene: 16. Germline V lookup: CDR1 MNHEY, CDR2 SVGEGT. The CDR3 covers 15 residues. CDR3 sequence reads: CASIRQGGSYNEQYF. CDR3 coding DNA: TGTGCCAGCATAAGACAGGGTGGCTCCTACAATGAGCAGTACTTC.

This clonotype was detected only once. J is TRBJ1-2 and V is TRBV7-2; 8 nucleotides match TRBD1. J lost 5 bases, V lost 6 bases, and 5 bases had no gene match. Germline CDR1 SGHTA, CDR2 FQGNSA. The CDR3 spans 13 residues. CDR3 amino acids: CASRTGVGYGYTF. CDR3 in DNA: TGTGCCAGCAGGACAGGGGTCGGTTATGGCTACACCTTC.

The chain employs TRBV6-1 and TRBJ1-1; TRBD1 agrees at 11 bases. The CDR3 is 15 amino acids. Trimming removed 2 bases from V and 5 bases from J; junction bases left unmatched: 4. Germline CDR1 reads MNHNS; CDR2 reads SASEGT. CDR3 amino acids: CASSEPGQGVTEAFF. The CDR3 DNA follows: TGTGCCAGCAGTGAACCGGGACAGGGGGTTACTGAAGCTTTCTTT.